Sequencing of this TCR beta chain was carried out in a study of spatial heterogeneity in lung cancer. Points from the study as a whole: Ubiquitous expanded tumor TCRs showed up in blood more at resection than follow-up.

This clonotype came up many times. The antigen remains unidentified. Time point meaning: sample taken at primary tumor resection. Unsorted tumor, nontumor lung tissue or cryopreserved PBMC supplied the whole RNA. The cohort: over 70 early-stage, untreated non-small cell lung cancer patients. The CDR3 is 14 residues long. Germline assignment: CDR1 SEHNR and CDR2 FQNEAQ (reference sequence). Trimming left V 5 bases short and J 0 bases short, with 10 bases between. TCRdb used MiXCR to reprocess the 5' RACE reads, holding one entry per CDR3 protein. In the table there are around 25,000 distinct CDR3 sequences, 9.5% to 15% of which are singletons.

V usage is TRBV7-9 and J usage is TRBJ1-1, with D unclear. This receptor was obtained from a female donor with early-stage non-small cell lung cancer. The sequencing used PBMCs, collected at surgery. CDR3 in amino acids: CASSPTLLNTEAFF. The DNA for the CDR3 is TGTGCCAGCAGCCCCACCCTATTGAACACTGAAGCTTTCTTT.